Shown below are 26 T cell receptor beta chains from a single sample sequenced in a study of T cell repertoires in cytomegalovirus infection. TCRdb fed the reads into MiXCR, producing one record per CDR3 protein. This sample has 150,000 to 200,000 distinct CDR3 sequences, with roughly 15% found just once. The specimen was CD8+ T cells from PBMCs. Every receptor here comes from a human donor in good health (CMV status not recorded). Some clones in this sample may be carry-over from other donors' samples.

This clonotype showed up just a few times. The CDR3 DNA reads as TGTGCCAGCAGCTCCCGGGTGCGGGTAGGCTACGAGCAGTACTTC. This encodes CASSSRVRVGYEQYF. The V gene is TRBV7-8, the J gene TRBJ2-7; weak D call: TRBD2 (5 bases). The CDR3 contains 15 residues. Germline V gives CDR1 SGHVS, CDR2 FQNEAQ. V shed 4 bases and J shed 3 bases, with 16 bases lying between them.

The CDR3 spells CASSLYGAGTMRTYNEQFF. CDR3 coding DNA: TGTGCCAGCAGCTTGTATGGGGCGGGGACTATGAGGACCTACAATGAGCAGTTCTTC. The chain joins TRBV7-3 to TRBJ2-1; 7 bases agree with TRBD2. Germline CDR1 is SGHTA and CDR2 is FQGTGA. With V trimmed by 3 bases and J by 2 bases, 16 bases remained unmatched. The CDR3 is 19 amino acids.

V usage is TRBV10-3 and J usage is TRBJ2-1, with TRBD2 matching over 7 bases. CDR1 is ENHRY and CDR2 is SYGVKD in the germline V gene. V shed 5 bases, J shed 0 bases, and the junction held 7 bases outside the gene matches. This CDR3 has 16 amino acids. This CDR3 reads CAISLAATGSYNEQFF. The CDR3 DNA is TGTGCCATCAGTCTAGCGGCTACAGGCTCCTACAATGAGCAGTTCTTC.

The chain employs TRBV11-2 and TRBJ2-1, with 10 positions matching TRBD1. Trimming took 5 bases from V and 6 from J; bases not matched to a gene: 7. Germline assignment: CDR1 SGHAT and CDR2 FQNNGV. This CDR3 is 15 amino acids long. The CDR3 loop is CASSNWDRGGNEQFF. CDR3 DNA: TGTGCCAGCAGCAACTGGGACAGGGGTGGCAATGAGCAGTTCTTC.

This clonotype has only a few counts. This rearrangement joins TRBV6-2 or TRBV6-3 to TRBJ2-7; perhaps D is TRBD1 or TRBD2 (5 bases each). Trimming took off 4 bases at V and 1 base at J, with 17 bases between the two ends. CDR3 length: 16 residues. Germline CDR1 and CDR2: MNHEY and SVGEGT. CDR3 sequence reads: CASSSRGGTNSYEQYF. The DNA of the CDR3 is TGTGCCAGCAGTTCCCGGGGCGGAACAAATTCCTACGAGCAGTACTTC.

In nucleotides, the CDR3 is TGCGCCAGCAGCCAAGTTTCGGGCGCTAAGAACACTGAAGCTTTCTTT. Protein: CASSQVSGAKNTEAFF. The chain is built from TRBV4-1 and TRBJ1-1, with D uncertain. Trimming cost V 1 base and J 1 base, with 13 bases left between them. The germline V gene encodes CDR1 MGHRA and CDR2 YSYEKL. This CDR3 region has 16 residues.

The rearrangement joins TRBV7-9 to TRBJ2-1; a weak D match, TRBD1 (5 bases). V was cut by 3 bases and J by 2 bases, with 8 bases left in between. This CDR3 is built from 14 residues. Per germline, CDR1 SEHNR and CDR2 FQNEAQ (reference sequence). This CDR3 reads CASSFSRAYNEQFF. For the CDR3, the DNA is TGTGCCAGCAGCTTTTCCAGGGCCTACAATGAGCAGTTCTTC.

The gene calls are TRBV7-9 and TRBJ2-1; 8 nucleotides agree with TRBD1. The length of the CDR3 is 16 residues. V lost 4 bases, J lost 3 bases, and 8 bases stayed unmatched. The germline V gene encodes CDR1 SEHNR and CDR2 FQNEAQ (reference sequence). CDR3 in amino acids: CASSSTGTGYYNEQFF. The CDR3 nucleotides read TGTGCCAGCAGCTCCACAGGGACAGGATACTACAATGAGCAGTTCTTC.

This clonotype showed up many times. The V gene is TRBV6-5, the J gene TRBJ1-1, with D perhaps TRBD1 (5 bases). V lost 8 bases to trimming and J lost 5 bases, with 12 bases between them. The CDR3 has 12 amino acids. Germline lookup yields CDR1 MNHEY and CDR2 SVGAGI. The CDR3 reads CASQSGGTEAFF. The DNA for the CDR3 is TGTGCCAGCCAATCTGGGGGGACTGAAGCTTTCTTT.

The V and J genes are TRBV2 and TRBJ1-6; 9 bases line up with TRBD1. This CDR3 is 14 amino acids long. Germline CDR1 is SNHLY and CDR2 is FYNNEI. J lost 8 bases, V lost 8 bases, and 7 bases had no gene match. The chain's CDR3 is CASAQGTGYSPLHF. Here the CDR3 DNA reads TGTGCCAGCGCACAGGGGACAGGGTATTCACCCCTCCACTTT.

This clonotype appeared many times. This chain connects TRBV6-2 or TRBV6-3 to TRBJ2-7, with D possibly TRBD2 on 6 matching bases. Germline-derived CDR1 and CDR2 are MNHEY and SVGEGT. The CDR3 is made up of 16 amino acids. V dropped 2 bases and J dropped 2 bases, with 16 bases sitting between them. DNA of the CDR3: TGTGCCAGCAGTTACCGGGTTAGGAGGGGAACCTACGAGCAGTACTTC. As protein: CASSYRVRRGTYEQYF.

This clonotype was detected many times. The gene calls are TRBV6-1 and TRBJ2-7; D perhaps matches TRBD2 (6 bases). The CDR3 is 14 amino acids. Trimming took off 6 bases at V and 3 bases at J, with 15 bases between the two ends. Germline V gene lookup returns CDR1 MNHNS and CDR2 SASEGT. As DNA, the CDR3 is TGTGCCAGCAGCCCCGCATGGGGGGACTACGAGCAGTACTTC. Protein sequence: CASSPAWGDYEQYF.

The rearrangement links TRBV7-2 to TRBJ2-1, with D hard to call. This CDR3 is built from 17 residues. The germline gives CDR1 SGHTA, CDR2 FQGNSA. V lost 5 bases, J lost 0 bases, and 17 bases lay in between. DNA of the CDR3: TGTGCCAGCAGCCTCAAGGAGCAGCACGGCTCCTACAATGAGCAGTTCTTC. This sequence encodes CASSLKEQHGSYNEQFF.

This clonotype has a handful of counts. The CDR3 DNA reads as TGTGCCAGCAGTCTATATGGGGGGACCCACGAGCAGTACTTC. Protein: CASSLYGGTHEQYF. The chain carries TRBV27 and TRBJ2-7; D is perhaps TRBD2 (6 bases). The CDR3 runs to 14 residues. Germline CDR1 is MNHEY and CDR2 is SMNVEV (reference sequence). V gave up 5 bases and J gave up 5 bases, with 16 bases separating them.

This clonotype was recorded a few times. The chain links TRBV7-2 to TRBJ2-7; possible D gene TRBD2, 6 bases. The germline V gene encodes CDR1 SGHTA and CDR2 FQGNSA. The CDR3 is 14 residues long. V lost 5 bases and J lost 3, with 14 bases in between. The CDR3 DNA reads as TGTGCCAGCAGCCTAGGGGACTCATACTACGAGCAGTACTTC. Translation gives CASSLGDSYYEQYF.

This clonotype came up a few times. The chain carries TRBV7-9 and TRBJ1-1; D gene uncertain. The CDR3 runs to 12 residues. The germline V and J ends were trimmed by 3 bases and 8 bases, with 10 bases remaining between them. CDR1 is SEHNR and CDR2 is FQNEAQ in the germline V gene (reference sequence). CDR3 sequence: CASSLIVSEAFF. Here the CDR3 DNA reads TGTGCCAGCAGCTTGATCGTTTCAGAAGCTTTCTTT. Looking up the rest from reference TRBV7-9 and TRBJ1-1 gives the full variable domain: DTGVSQNPRHKITKRGQNVTFRCDPISEHNRLYWYRQTLGQGPEFLTYFQNEAQLEKSRLLSDRFSAERPKGSFSTLEIQRTEQGDSAMYLCASSLIVSEAFFGQGTRLTVV.

This clonotype was detected only a few times. The chain couples TRBV5-6 to TRBJ1-6; D call uncertain. The CDR3 is 12 amino acids. Germline CDR1 reads SGHDT; CDR2 reads YYEEEE. V lost 9 bases and J lost 4, with 8 bases in between. The CDR3 sequence: CATTAYNSPLHF. In DNA, the CDR3 is TGTGCCACTACAGCTTATAATTCACCCCTCCACTTT.

V usage is TRBV28 and J usage is TRBJ1-1; D is possibly TRBD1 (5 bases). Germline assignment: CDR1 MDHEN and CDR2 SYDVKM. The V end lost 6 bases, the J end lost 3 bases, and 14 bases lay between the germline ends. CDR3 length equals 14 residues. As DNA, the CDR3 is TGTGCCAGCAGCAGGGACCATGCCTACACTGAAGCTTTCTTT. Translation gives CASSRDHAYTEAFF.

This clonotype was seen more than once but under ten times. The junction and the germline gene differ at one end; a read error may be behind it. The chain employs TRBV28 and TRBJ2-3; D possibly corresponds to TRBD1 (5 bases). The germline gives CDR1 MDHEN, CDR2 SYDVKM. This CDR3 has 15 residues. DNA for the CDR3: TGTGCCAGCAGTTTACTGACAGATTCCACAGATACGCGGTATTTT. It codes for CASSLLTDSTDTRYF.

The chain uses TRBV7-6 and TRBJ2-5, with TRBD1 matching over 7 bases. Germline V gene lookup returns CDR1 SGHVS and CDR2 FNYEAQ. This CDR3 is 16 amino acids long. The V and J ends lost 2 bases and 5 bases, in that order; junction bases with no gene match: 11. The CDR3 reads CASSLSSGQNIETQYF. As DNA, the CDR3 is TGTGCCAGCAGCTTATCTTCGGGACAGAACATCGAGACCCAGTACTTC.

The chain employs TRBV20-1 and TRBJ2-5; 9 nucleotides match TRBD1. The CDR3 totals 16 residues. The V segment lost 1 base and the J segment 1 base; nucleotides outside the gene matches: 7. In germline, CDR1 is DFQATT, CDR2 SNEGSKA (reference sequence). As DNA, the CDR3 is TGCAGTGCTAGAGGGATTCCGGGACAGGGCCAAGAGACCCAGTACTTC. Residues: CSARGIPGQGQETQYF.

V and J are TRBV19 and TRBJ1-5; D is perhaps TRBD1 (6 bases). Between the trimmed V and J ends, which lost 9 bases and 4 bases, there was a span of 22 bases. CDR1 is LNHDA and CDR2 is SQIVND in the germline V gene (reference sequence). This CDR3 contains 16 residues. CDR3 sequence reads: CASHNRDTSSNQPQHF. The CDR3, as DNA: TGTGCCAGCCATAACCGGGACACCTCTAGTAATCAGCCCCAGCATTTT. Full variable domain (remainder filled in from reference TRBV19 and TRBJ1-5): DGGITQSPKYLFRKEGQNVTLSCEQNLNHDAMYWYRQDPGQGLRLIYYSQIVNDFQKGDIAEGYSVSREKKESFPLTVTSAQKNPTAFYLCASHNRDTSSNQPQHFGDGTRLSIL.

This clonotype was seen only a few times. The chain joins TRBV6-2 or TRBV6-3 to TRBJ2-2, with D perhaps matching TRBD2 (5 bases). The CDR3 has 15 residues. Germline V gene sequence: CDR1 MNHEY, CDR2 SVGEGT. V dropped 6 bases and J dropped 1 base, with 12 bases sitting between them. Written as DNA, the CDR3 is TGTGCCAGCAGGCCTGGACTTAGGAACACCGGGGAGCTGTTTTTT. Protein sequence: CASRPGLRNTGELFF.

This clonotype was seen a few times. The V call is TRBV6-1, the J call TRBJ1-5; D possibly corresponds to TRBD1 (6 bases). Germline-derived CDR1 and CDR2 are MNHNS and SASEGT. V lost 2 bases, J lost 5 bases, and 19 bases lay in between. This CDR3 contains 17 residues. CDR3 coding DNA: TGTGCCAGCAGTGAAAAGCCGGGGGGGGCCTTTCATCAGCCCCAGCATTTT. It translates to CASSEKPGGAFHQPQHF.

The J gene is TRBJ1-6, the V gene TRBV7-9; no definite D call. Trimming shortened V by 2 bases and J by 9 bases, and 5 bases separated the two germline ends. The V gene's germline CDR1 is SEHNR and CDR2 FQNEAQ (reference sequence). This CDR3 region has 12 residues. CDR3 sequence: CASSLPSSPLHF. CDR3 DNA sequence: TGTGCCAGCAGCTTACCCAGTTCACCCCTCCACTTT.

Ten or more counts support this clonotype. The J gene is TRBJ2-7, the V gene TRBV7-2; 8 positions match TRBD2. Losses at the gene ends were 5 bases for V and 6 bases for J; bases not matched to a gene: 6. The germline CDR1 and CDR2 sequences are SGHTA and FQGNSA. This CDR3 comprises 13 residues. CDR3 sequence reads: CASSLGRVGEQYF. In DNA form, the CDR3 reads TGTGCCAGCAGCCTCGGGAGGGTCGGCGAGCAGTACTTC.